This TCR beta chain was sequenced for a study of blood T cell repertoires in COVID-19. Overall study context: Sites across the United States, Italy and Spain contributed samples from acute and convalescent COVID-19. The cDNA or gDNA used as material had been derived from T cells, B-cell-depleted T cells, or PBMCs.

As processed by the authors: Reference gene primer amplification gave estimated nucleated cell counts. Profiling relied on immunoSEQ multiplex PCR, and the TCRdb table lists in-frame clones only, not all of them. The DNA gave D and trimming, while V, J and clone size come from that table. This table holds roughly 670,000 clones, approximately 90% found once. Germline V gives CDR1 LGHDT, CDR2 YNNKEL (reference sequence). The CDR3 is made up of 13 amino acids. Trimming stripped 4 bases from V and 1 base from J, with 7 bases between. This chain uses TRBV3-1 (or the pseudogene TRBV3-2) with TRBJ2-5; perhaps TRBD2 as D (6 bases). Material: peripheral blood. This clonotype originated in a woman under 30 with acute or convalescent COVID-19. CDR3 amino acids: CASSLLAQETQYF. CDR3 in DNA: TGTGCCAGCAGCCTACTAGCCCAAGAGACCCAGTACTTC.